The source of this TCR beta chain is a study of OX40 agonist ivuxolimab in advanced cancers. Study overall: Earlier anti-PD-1, anti-PD-L1 or anti-CTLA-4 therapy was permitted; less than 50% had received some.

Blood draws occurred at baseline, cycle 4 day 1, and cycle 7 day 1. The repertoire was sequenced with immunoSEQ multiplex PCR; TCRdb's copy has only in-frame clones and lacks some. The sample shows about 91,000 clones, 86% of them seen only once. Germline CDR1 reads SGHAT; CDR2 reads FQNNGV. The CDR3 extends over 16 amino acids. V gave up 3 bases and J gave up 4 bases; unmatched junction bases: 5. The chain has TRBV11-2 and TRBJ2-1, with 11 bases aligning to TRBD2. The TCR originated in an adult with an advanced solid tumor such as melanoma, head and neck, liver or kidney cancer. This specimen consisted of CD4+ or CD8+ T cells sorted from blood, obtained in a trial of the OX40 agonist ivuxolimab. The CDR3 DNA sequence: TGTGCCAGCAGCTTTAAAAGGACTAGCGGGTACAATGAGCAGTTCTTC. Translation gives CASSFKRTSGYNEQFF.